One and the same sample provided the 32 T cell receptor beta chains below, sequenced in a study of T cell repertoires in cytomegalovirus infection. These TCRs are of unknown antigen specificity. Each CDR3 protein gets one entry after TCRdb re-called the reads with MiXCR. The sample carries approximately 1,000,000 distinct CDR3 sequences, roughly 31% recorded once. Material: cultured CD8+ T cells from PBMCs, obtained from culture after CMV antigen stimulation. The receptors come from a human donor in good health (CMV status not recorded). Some clones in this sample may be carry-over from other donors' samples.

This clonotype was seen many times. The gene calls are TRBV7-2 and TRBJ2-1; D uncertain. Trimming took off 5 bases at V and 5 bases at J, with 10 bases between the two ends. The V gene's germline CDR1 is SGHTA and CDR2 FQGNSA. The CDR3 has 13 residues. For the CDR3, the DNA is TGTGCCAGCAGCCCCTGGGTCGACAATGAGCAGTTCTTC. Residues: CASSPWVDNEQFF.

This clonotype showed up many times. V gene TRBV6-1 combines with J gene TRBJ1-1; D gene unclear. The length of the CDR3 is 13 residues. V was pared by 2 bases and J by 5 bases, with 9 bases between. Germline CDR1 and CDR2: MNHNS and SASEGT. The CDR3 here is CASSESRRTEAFF. In DNA, the CDR3 is TGTGCCAGCAGTGAAAGCCGGAGGACTGAAGCTTTCTTT.

The rearrangement uses TRBV7-8 and TRBJ1-3, with no clear D. Germline assignment: CDR1 SGHVS and CDR2 FQNEAQ. V was cut by 1 base and J by 0 bases, with 13 bases left in between. The CDR3 loop spans 17 amino acids. The CDR3 region has the DNA TGTGCCAGCAGCTTAGAAGCTACAACAGACTCTGGAAACACCATATATTTT. Protein: CASSLEATTDSGNTIYF.

This clonotype was detected ten times or more. The chain employs TRBV7-9 and TRBJ2-3; tentatively, D is TRBD1 (5 bases). From germline, CDR1 is SEHNR and CDR2 FQNEAQ (reference sequence). The length of the CDR3 is 16 residues. V lost 5 bases, J lost 2 bases, and 17 bases lay in between. CDR3 residues: CASSLTGSTNTDTQYF. CDR3 in DNA: TGTGCCAGCAGCCTTACAGGCAGTACCAACACAGATACGCAGTATTTT.

V is TRBV6-5 and J is TRBJ1-2, with D possibly TRBD1 on 5 matching bases. V dropped 0 bases and J dropped 8 bases, with 22 bases sitting between them. Germline CDR1 reads MNHEY; CDR2 reads SVGAGI. The CDR3 loop spans 17 amino acids. CDR3 region: CASSYSGGHFLYGGYTF. As DNA, the CDR3 is TGTGCCAGCAGTTACTCGGGCGGACATTTCCTCTATGGAGGCTACACCTTC.

This chain connects TRBV27 to TRBJ2-7; D is perhaps TRBD1 or TRBD2 (5 bases each). The CDR3 length is 13 residues. The germline CDR1 and CDR2 sequences are MNHEY and SMNVEV (reference sequence). The CDR3 region is CVTGAWKSYEQYF. DNA for the CDR3: TGTGTGACCGGGGCGTGGAAATCCTACGAGCAGTACTTC.

A note on this clonotype: A much larger clone is a single base away; this may be a read error. V gene TRBV27 combines with J gene TRBJ2-5; 7 bases are a match to TRBD1. The CDR3 totals 13 residues. Germline assignment: CDR1 MNHEY and CDR2 SMNVEV (reference sequence). The CDR3 spells CASSRGQQEAQYF. Here the CDR3 DNA reads TGTGCCAGCAGTAGGGGACAGCAAGAGGCCCAGTACTTC.

This sequence joins TRBV7-2 and TRBJ1-3, with 8 bases identical to TRBD1. V shed 4 bases and J 3 bases; nucleotides not matched to a gene: 8. The CDR3 has 16 amino acids. The germline gives CDR1 SGHTA, CDR2 FQGNSA. The CDR3 is CASSSDRVVLGNTIYF. DNA of the CDR3: TGTGCCAGCAGCTCGGACAGGGTAGTGCTTGGAAACACCATATATTTT.

This clonotype was recorded at least ten times. CDR3 sequence (DNA): TGTGCCAGCAGCTTCGACGGACGATTCACAGATACGCAGTATTTT. Its protein product is CASSFDGRFTDTQYF. The chain is built from TRBV7-9 and TRBJ2-3; D not resolved. Germline-derived CDR1 and CDR2 are SEHNR and FQNEAQ (reference sequence). The CDR3 has 15 residues. V was clipped by 3 bases and J by 2 bases, with 12 bases between them.

The rearrangement joins TRBV27 to TRBJ2-1; D is uncertain. Trimming cost V 3 bases and J 3 bases, with 3 bases left between them. The CDR3 has 12 residues. Germline CDR1 reads MNHEY; CDR2 reads SMNVEV (reference sequence). CDR3 in amino acids: CASSFVYNEQFF. The CDR3 coding sequence is TGTGCCAGCAGTTTTGTCTACAATGAGCAGTTCTTC.

The J gene is TRBJ2-5, the V gene TRBV7-9; D may be TRBD2 (6 bases). CDR3 length: 15 residues. CDR1 and CDR2 (germline): SEHNR, FQNEAQ (reference sequence). The ends were cut back, 0 bases at V and 4 bases at J, with 12 bases in the middle. For the CDR3, the DNA is TGTGCCAGCAGCTTAGCGTCGAGGGGAGGAGAGACCCAGTACTTC. Translation: CASSLASRGGETQYF.

On this clonotype: Just one base apart from a much larger clone, this may be a read error. The V and J genes are TRBV6-2 or TRBV6-3 and TRBJ1-5; TRBD1 might be the D (5 bases). In germline, CDR1 is MNHEY, CDR2 SVGEGT. The V and J ends lost 4 bases and 6 bases respectively, with 10 bases between them. The CDR3 is made up of 13 amino acids. CDR3 DNA sequence: TGTGCCAGCAGTTTCTCAGGGCTTCAGCCCCAGCATTTT. It translates to CASSFSGLQPQHF.

The chain employs TRBV11-2 and TRBJ2-3; 12 nucleotides align to TRBD2. Germline V gene sequence: CDR1 SGHAT, CDR2 FQNNGV. Trimming removed 5 bases from V and 8 bases from J; junction bases left unmatched: 8. There are 15 residues in the CDR3. DNA of the CDR3: TGTGCCAGCAGCATACCGGGACTAGCGGGTTTTACGCAGTATTTT. The encoded protein is CASSIPGLAGFTQYF.

The chain recombines TRBV15 with TRBJ2-5; the D gene could be TRBD1 or TRBD2 (5 bases each). V was trimmed by 5 bases and J by 5 bases, leaving 15 bases between them. The CDR3 contains 14 residues. CDR1 and CDR2 from the germline V gene are LNHNV and YYDKDF (reference sequence). As DNA, the CDR3 is TGTGCCACCAGCTTCGGGGACCTGCAGGAGACCCAGTACTTC. This gives the protein CATSFGDLQETQYF.

This clonotype occurred a few times. The chain uses TRBV7-9 and TRBJ2-6, with unresolved D. This CDR3 contains 19 residues. With 3 bases removed from V and 2 bases from J, the gap between germline ends came to 20 bases. Germline CDR1 is SEHNR and CDR2 is FQNEAQ (reference sequence). Here the CDR3 reads CASSFRRGGFPTGANVLTF. CDR3 coding DNA: TGTGCCAGCAGCTTCAGACGCGGTGGGTTTCCTACTGGGGCCAACGTCCTGACTTTC.

The sample holds one count of this clonotype. V and J are TRBV10-3 and TRBJ1-6; D unresolved. This CDR3 region has 15 residues. V was clipped by 2 bases and J by 5 bases, with 10 bases between them. Germline assignment: CDR1 ENHRY and CDR2 SYGVKD. The CDR3 is CAISENDYNNSPLHF. The CDR3 DNA follows: TGTGCCATCAGTGAGAACGATTACAATAATTCACCCCTCCACTTT.

The sample holds one count of this clonotype. A much bigger clone sits one base away, suggesting this may be a read error. V usage is TRBV5-1 and J usage is TRBJ2-2; perhaps TRBD1 as D (6 bases). V was shortened by 1 base and J by 5 bases, with 24 bases between the two germline ends. The length of the CDR3 is 19 residues. Germline V gene data show CDR1 as SGHRS and CDR2 as YFSETQ. In DNA form, the CDR3 reads TGCGCCAGCAGCTTGCGGACAGACCAACTCTATACTGATACCGGGGAGCTGTTTTTT. Protein sequence: CASSLRTDQLYTDTGELFF. Supplemented by reference TRBV5-1 and TRBJ2-2, the full variable domain reads KAGVTQTPRYLIKTRGQQVTLSCSPISGHRSVSWYQQTPGQGLQFLFEYFSETQRNKGNFPGRFSGRQFSNSRSEMNVSTLELGDSALYLCASSLRTDQLYTDTGELFFGEGSRLTVL.

The chain has TRBV27 and TRBJ1-2, with TRBD1 identical over 7 bases. This CDR3 comprises 14 residues. Germline values: CDR1 MNHEY, CDR2 SMNVEV (reference sequence). J gave up 7 bases and V 3 bases, and 8 bases lay outside the gene matches. CDR3 region: CASSFQGGGGGYTF. The CDR3 DNA is TGTGCCAGCAGTTTTCAGGGGGGAGGAGGTGGCTACACCTTC.

The chain couples TRBV15 to TRBJ2-2, with TRBD1 matching 7 bases. The V gene's germline CDR1 is LNHNV and CDR2 YYDKDF (reference sequence). CDR3 length: 16 amino acids. Trimming took 3 bases from V and 0 from J; bases not matched to a gene: 4. The CDR3 sequence is CATSSPGTANTGELFF. Here the CDR3 DNA reads TGTGCCACCAGCAGCCCCGGGACAGCGAACACCGGGGAGCTGTTTTTT.

This clonotype was seen a handful of times. J is TRBJ2-5 and V is TRBV7-9; D ambiguous. CDR3 length equals 15 residues. The ends were cut back, 1 base at V and 1 base at J, with 10 bases in the middle. The germline V gene encodes CDR1 SEHNR and CDR2 FQNEAQ (reference sequence). This chain's CDR3 is CASSLGPVVQETQYF. CDR3 nucleotide sequence: TGTGCCAGCAGCTTAGGCCCCGTTGTCCAAGAGACCCAGTACTTC.

This clonotype was seen only a few times. The chain uses TRBV28 and TRBJ1-5, with a tentative D call TRBD1 (6 bases). Per germline, CDR1 MDHEN and CDR2 SYDVKM. V was trimmed by 6 bases and J by 2 bases, leaving 11 bases between them. The CDR3 totals 14 residues. CDR3 region: CASSPNRGNQPQHF. CDR3 nucleotides: TGTGCCAGCAGCCCCAACAGGGGCAATCAGCCCCAGCATTTT.

This sequence joins TRBV6-2 or TRBV6-3 and TRBJ1-5; 7 bases line up with TRBD1. Germline V gene sequence: CDR1 MNHEY, CDR2 SVGEGT. The trim removed 8 bases at V and 3 bases at J, leaving 10 bases unmatched. This CDR3 has 15 residues. CDR3 residues: CASVQGTVSNQPQHF. The DNA for the CDR3 is TGTGCCAGCGTTCAAGGGACAGTGTCCAATCAGCCCCAGCATTTT.

The rearrangement joins TRBV7-3 to TRBJ2-3, with unresolved D. V lost 2 bases, J lost 8 bases, and 23 bases lay in between. Germline CDR1 reads SGHTA; CDR2 reads FQGTGA. The CDR3 totals 17 residues. Here the CDR3 reads CASSLSDLTHTEGTQYF. CDR3 DNA: TGTGCCAGCAGCTTATCCGATCTTACCCACACAGAAGGTACGCAGTATTTT.

J is TRBJ1-5 and V is TRBV27, with a tentative D call TRBD1 (5 bases). The CDR3 is made up of 14 amino acids. CDR1 and CDR2 from the germline V gene are MNHEY and SMNVEV (reference sequence). V was trimmed by 8 bases and J by 5 bases, leaving 16 bases between them. The chain's CDR3 is CASGAFRYDQPQHF. CDR3 bases: TGTGCCAGCGGGGCGTTTAGGTATGATCAGCCCCAGCATTTT.

This clonotype was counted a few times. V usage is TRBV28 and J usage is TRBJ1-1, with 11 bases aligning to TRBD1. The germline V gene encodes CDR1 MDHEN and CDR2 SYDVKM. CDR3 length: 15 amino acids. Germline trimming cut 5 bases from V and 5 bases from J; bases unmatched to any gene: 7. CDR3 in amino acids: CASSPGQGVRTEAFF. The CDR3 DNA reads TGTGCCAGCAGTCCGGGACAGGGGGTAAGAACTGAAGCTTTCTTT.

The chain recombines TRBV5-6 with TRBJ2-7; 9 positions agree with TRBD1. This CDR3 spans 14 amino acids. Germline V lookup: CDR1 SGHDT, CDR2 YYEEEE. Germline trimming cut 4 bases from V and 3 bases from J; bases unmatched to any gene: 5. The CDR3 loop is CASSTGQGIYEQYV. Written as DNA, the CDR3 is TGTGCCAGCAGCACAGGACAGGGGATCTACGAGCAGTACGTC.

Comment on this clonotype: A much larger clone differs from this one at a single base, so this may be a read error. This chain joins TRBV6-6 and TRBJ1-2; 8 bases fit TRBD1. CDR3 length: 14 residues. The germline CDR1 and CDR2 sequences are MNHNY and SVGAGI (reference sequence). This CDR3 is CASRYSGGDYGYTF. The CDR3 region has the DNA TGTGCCAGCAGGTACTCAGGGGGCGACTATGGCTACACCTTC.

Concerning this clonotype: This may be a read error, as it is one base from a much larger clone. V usage is TRBV7-2 and J usage is TRBJ1-4, with TRBD1 matching 8 bases. Germline assignment: CDR1 SGHTA and CDR2 FQGNSA. The junction had 8 bases not matched to a gene; V was cut back by 8 bases and J by 3 bases. The CDR3 is made up of 15 amino acids. The CDR3 is CASGAQGASNEKLFF. As DNA, the CDR3 is TGTGCCAGCGGCGCCCAGGGGGCCTCTAATGAAAAACTGTTTTTT.

There are many counts of this clonotype. The chain has TRBV24-1 and TRBJ2-5, with D possibly being TRBD2 (6 bases). Germline CDR1 is KGHDR and CDR2 is SFDVKD. CDR3 length: 17 amino acids. V was cut by 4 bases and J by 0 bases, with 17 bases left in between. CDR3 in amino acids: CATSDLGGAGNQETQYF. The CDR3 coding sequence is TGTGCCACCAGTGACCTCGGCGGGGCGGGTAACCAAGAGACCCAGTACTTC.

The chain has TRBV12-3 or TRBV12-4 and TRBJ2-2; the D gene could be TRBD1 or TRBD2 (5 bases each). V lost 6 bases, J lost 2 bases, and 16 bases lay in between. This CDR3 contains 16 residues. The CDR3 is CASRAERDGNTGELFF. In DNA form, the CDR3 reads TGTGCCAGCAGGGCGGAACGGGACGGCAACACCGGGGAGCTGTTTTTT.

The rearrangement uses TRBV7-6 and TRBJ2-3; unclear D gene. CDR3 length equals 13 residues. The V gene lost 5 bases and the J gene lost 4 bases, with 10 bases spanning the gap. Per the germline V gene, CDR1 is SGHVS and CDR2 is FNYEAQ. The CDR3 loop reads CASSPKLADTQYF. The CDR3 DNA is TGTGCCAGCAGCCCTAAGCTCGCAGATACGCAGTATTTT.

The chain employs TRBV4-3 and TRBJ2-1; D possibly corresponds to TRBD2 (6 bases). The CDR3 spans 16 residues. V was cut by 3 bases and J by 5 bases, with 17 bases left in between. In germline, CDR1 is LGHNA, CDR2 YSLEER. CDR3 in DNA: TGCGCCAGCAGCCACTTGATGGGGGGTTTGGACAATGAGCAGTTCTTC. It codes for CASSHLMGGLDNEQFF.